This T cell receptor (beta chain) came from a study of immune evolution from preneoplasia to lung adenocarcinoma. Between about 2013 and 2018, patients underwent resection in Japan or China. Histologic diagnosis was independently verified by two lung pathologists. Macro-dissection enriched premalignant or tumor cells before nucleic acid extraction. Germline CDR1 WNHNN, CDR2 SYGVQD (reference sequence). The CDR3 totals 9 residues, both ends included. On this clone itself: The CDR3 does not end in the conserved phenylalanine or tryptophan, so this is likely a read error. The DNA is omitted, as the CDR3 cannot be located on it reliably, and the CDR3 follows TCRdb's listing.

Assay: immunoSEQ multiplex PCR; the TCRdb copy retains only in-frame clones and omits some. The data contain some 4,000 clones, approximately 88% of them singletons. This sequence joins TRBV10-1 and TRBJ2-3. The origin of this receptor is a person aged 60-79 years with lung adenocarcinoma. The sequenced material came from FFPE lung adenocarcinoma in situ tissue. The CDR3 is CASSENRPL.